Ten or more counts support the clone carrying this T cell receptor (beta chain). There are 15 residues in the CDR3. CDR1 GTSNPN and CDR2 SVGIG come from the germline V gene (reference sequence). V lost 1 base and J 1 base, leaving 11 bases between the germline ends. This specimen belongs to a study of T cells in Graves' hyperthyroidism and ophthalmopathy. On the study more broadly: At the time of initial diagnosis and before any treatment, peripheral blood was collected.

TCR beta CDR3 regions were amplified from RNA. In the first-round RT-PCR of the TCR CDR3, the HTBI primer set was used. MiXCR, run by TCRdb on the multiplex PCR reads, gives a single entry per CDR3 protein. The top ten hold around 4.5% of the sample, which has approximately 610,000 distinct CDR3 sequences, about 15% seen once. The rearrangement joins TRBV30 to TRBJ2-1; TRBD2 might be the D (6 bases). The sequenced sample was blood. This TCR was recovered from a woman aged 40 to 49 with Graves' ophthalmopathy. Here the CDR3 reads CAWSAWSGSYNEQFF. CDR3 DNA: TGTGCCTGGAGTGCCTGGAGCGGGTCCTACAATGAGCAGTTCTTC. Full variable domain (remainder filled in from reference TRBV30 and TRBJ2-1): SQTIHQWPATLVQPVGSPLSLECTVEGTSNPNLYWYRQAAGRGLQLLFYSVGIGQISSEVPQNLSASRPQDRQFILSSKKLLLSDSGFYLCAWSAWSGSYNEQFFGPGTRLTVL.